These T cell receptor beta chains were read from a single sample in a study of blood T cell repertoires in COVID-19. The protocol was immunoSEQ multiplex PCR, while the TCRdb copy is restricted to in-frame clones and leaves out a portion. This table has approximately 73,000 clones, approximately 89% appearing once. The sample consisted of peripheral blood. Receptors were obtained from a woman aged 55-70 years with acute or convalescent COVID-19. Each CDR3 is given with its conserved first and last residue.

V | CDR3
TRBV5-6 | CASSQNRNQPQHF
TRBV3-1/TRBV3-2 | CASSPWGGNSPLHF
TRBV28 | CASSFSTGLAGTDTQYF
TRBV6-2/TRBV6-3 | CASRPTGVRNQPQHF
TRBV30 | CAWSVEGGLDEQFF
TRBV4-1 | CASSQDEGGGEKLFF
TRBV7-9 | CASSLTSVSDTQYF
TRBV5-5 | CASSLEGTGLEPQHF
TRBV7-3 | CASSPAALDPTQYF
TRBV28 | CATQQGARGYTF
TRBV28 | CASSFGQGAYGYTF
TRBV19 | CASRGRTPAGKQYF
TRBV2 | CASTATGGRTGELFF
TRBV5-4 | CASSAGANSYNEQFF
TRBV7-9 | CASSLAPDRVYTF
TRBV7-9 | CASSLGWTGGGKIVETQYF
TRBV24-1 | CATSDPLVQGEAFF
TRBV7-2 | CASSPLGRMNTEAFF
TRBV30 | CAWRKTGSTDTQYF
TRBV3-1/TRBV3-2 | CASSLGGDTEAFF
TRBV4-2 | CASSPPVGQGPGYTF
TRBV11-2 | CASSLAGYTGELFF
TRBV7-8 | CASSLAEGRGNQPQHF
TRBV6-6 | CASSPSSTEQYF
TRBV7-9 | CASSPQGDTEAFF
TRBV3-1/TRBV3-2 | CASSQDLASGSYNEQFF
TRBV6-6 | CASRGTGYEQYF